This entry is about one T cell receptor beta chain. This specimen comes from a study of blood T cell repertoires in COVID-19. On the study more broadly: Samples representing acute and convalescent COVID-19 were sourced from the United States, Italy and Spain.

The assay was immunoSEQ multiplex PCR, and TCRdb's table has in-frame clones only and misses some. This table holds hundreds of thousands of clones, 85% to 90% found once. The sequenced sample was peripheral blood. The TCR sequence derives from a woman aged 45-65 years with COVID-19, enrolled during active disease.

In DNA form, the CDR3 reads TGTGCCAGCAGTCATAGACTAGCGGGGGTGGACACAGATACGCAGTATTTT. Translated, it gives CASSHRLAGVDTDTQYF. J is TRBJ2-3 and V is TRBV7-9; TRBD2 matches 12 bases. V dropped 6 bases and J dropped 2; count of bases not matched to a gene: 9. This CDR3 is 17 amino acids long. The germline V gene encodes CDR1 SEHNR and CDR2 FQNEAQ (reference sequence).